These 22 T cell receptor beta chains were all obtained from the same sample, sequenced in a study of blood T cell repertoires in COVID-19. The method was immunoSEQ multiplex PCR; TCRdb's version includes in-frame clones alone and lacks a portion of them. Of some 140,000 clones in the sample, 84% were seen once. The sequencing sample was made of PBMCs or T cells enriched from blood (not recorded which). The receptors originated from a man aged 40-50 years with acute COVID-19.

This chain connects TRBV9 to TRBJ2-2, with D possibly being TRBD1 (5 bases). CDR1 SGDLS and CDR2 YYNGEE come from the germline V gene. The V and J ends lost 0 bases and 6 bases respectively, with 6 bases between them. CDR3 length: 13 amino acids. For the CDR3, the DNA is TGTGCCAGCAGCGTAGGGACATCCGGGGAGCTGTTTTTT. Amino acids: CASSVGTSGELFF.

The chain is built from TRBV24-1 and TRBJ2-7, with D tentatively TRBD2 (7 bases). Germline-derived CDR1 and CDR2 are KGHDR and SFDVKD. V lost 9 bases to trimming and J lost 5 bases, with 16 bases between them. This CDR3 has 13 residues. CDR3 sequence reads: CATGGAGVDEQYF. The CDR3 DNA reads as TGTGCCACCGGGGGGGCGGGAGTTGACGAGCAGTACTTC.

This clone is a singleton in its sample. The rearrangement joins TRBV5-1 to TRBJ2-5; no clear D gene. The CDR3 has 14 amino acids. Trimming shortened V by 4 bases and J by 5 bases, and 15 bases separated the two germline ends. Per the germline V gene, CDR1 is SGHRS and CDR2 is YFSETQ. The CDR3 nucleotides read TGCGCCAGCAGCGGATTCAGGCCCCAGGAGACCCAGTACTTC. Protein product: CASSGFRPQETQYF.

The V and J genes are TRBV5-1 and TRBJ2-7; possible D gene TRBD1, 6 bases. Germline V gene sequence: CDR1 SGHRS, CDR2 YFSETQ. CDR3 length equals 15 residues. V gave up 1 base and J gave up 4 bases, with 15 bases separating them. In nucleotides, the CDR3 is TGCGCCAGCAGCTTGTCCGGCAGGGGTGGTTACGAGCAGTACTTC. Translation: CASSLSGRGGYEQYF.

V and J are TRBV5-8 and TRBJ1-4; 8 positions agree with TRBD1. After removal of 4 bases from V and 8 bases from J, the junction contained 10 bases not matched to a gene. This CDR3 comprises 15 residues. Germline V gives CDR1 SGHTS, CDR2 YDEGEE. The chain's CDR3 is CASSASTGEDEKLFF. The CDR3 region has the DNA TGTGCCAGCAGCGCCTCGACAGGGGAGGACGAAAAACTGTTTTTT.

The V call is TRBV9, the J call TRBJ2-1; 12 bases line up with TRBD2. V shed 3 bases, J shed 14 bases, and the junction held 15 bases outside the gene matches. The CDR3 totals 16 residues. Per germline, CDR1 SGDLS and CDR2 YYNGEE. CDR3 loop: CASSEGLAGDPTREFF. The CDR3 region has the DNA TGTGCCAGCAGCGAGGGACTAGCGGGCGATCCGACTCGGGAGTTCTTC.

V usage is TRBV30 and J usage is TRBJ1-1; no reliable D call. Looked up from germline, CDR1 is GTSNPN and CDR2 is SVGIG (reference sequence). V was shortened by 1 base and J by 3 bases, with 24 bases between the two germline ends. The CDR3 has 18 amino acids. In DNA, the CDR3 is TGTGCCTGGAGTGGCGACGCTAGGTACTGGCCTGCGGACACTGAAGCTTTCTTT. Translated, it gives CAWSGDARYWPADTEAFF.

In its sample, this clone was seen a few times. This rearrangement joins TRBV5-1 to TRBJ1-6, with D unclear. Germline assignment: CDR1 SGHRS and CDR2 YFSETQ. This CDR3 is built from 12 residues. V was pared by 5 bases and J by 7 bases, with 7 bases between. Here the CDR3 reads CASRMENSPLHF. CDR3 bases: TGCGCCAGCAGGATGGAGAATTCACCCCTCCACTTT.

This clone was recorded a few times. V is TRBV19 and J is TRBJ1-5; D is perhaps TRBD1 (5 bases). Germline V gene data show CDR1 as LNHDA and CDR2 as SQIVND (reference sequence). V gave up 5 bases and J gave up 6 bases, with 17 bases separating them. There are 15 residues in the CDR3. The DNA of the CDR3 is TGTGCCAGTAGTCCTTGGGACTTCCCTCGTCAGCCCCAGCATTTT. Translated: CASSPWDFPRQPQHF. The full variable domain, with the rest looked up from reference TRBV19 and TRBJ1-5, is DGGITQSPKYLFRKEGQNVTLSCEQNLNHDAMYWYRQDPGQGLRLIYYSQIVNDFQKGDIAEGYSVSREKKESFPLTVTSAQKNPTAFYLCASSPWDFPRQPQHFGDGTRLSIL.

The CDR3 loop reads CASSTQTGLGSPLHF. The CDR3 region has the DNA TGTGCCAGCAGCACCCAGACAGGGTTGGGTTCACCCCTCCACTTT. The chain uses TRBV5-6 and TRBJ1-6, with 7 bases identical to TRBD1. The V gene's germline CDR1 is SGHDT and CDR2 YYEEEE. The CDR3 totals 15 residues. Trimming removed 4 bases from V and 9 bases from J; junction bases left unmatched: 10. Full variable domain (missing parts from reference TRBV5-6 and TRBJ1-6): DAGVTQSPTHLIKTRGQQVTLRCSPKSGHDTVSWYQQALGQGPQFIFQYYEEEERQRGNFPDRFSGHQFPNYSSELNVNALLLGDSALYLCASSTQTGLGSPLHFGNGTRLTVT.

This chain joins TRBV7-9 and TRBJ2-1; TRBD2 matches 9 bases. CDR1 is SEHNR, CDR2 FQNEAQ, per germline (reference sequence). V was pared by 6 bases and J by 8 bases, with 5 bases of the junction left unmatched. The CDR3 is 13 amino acids. CDR3 sequence: CASRREGDDEQFF. CDR3 coding DNA: TGTGCCAGCAGGCGGGAGGGTGATGATGAGCAGTTCTTC. The full variable domain, completed using reference TRBV7-9 and TRBJ2-1, is DTGVSQNPRHKITKRGQNVTFRCDPISEHNRLYWYRQTLGQGPEFLTYFQNEAQLEKSRLLSDRFSAERPKGSFSTLEIQRTEQGDSAMYLCASRREGDDEQFFGPGTRLTVL.

This clone was seen just once. The J gene is TRBJ2-1, the V gene TRBV4-1; a possible D gene is TRBD1 (6 bases). The CDR3 runs to 15 residues. The V gene's germline CDR1 is MGHRA and CDR2 YSYEKL. V was shortened by 1 base and J by 7 bases, with 14 bases between the two germline ends. The CDR3 nucleotides are TGCGCCAGCAGCCAAGCCACAGGGAACTGGAATGAGCAGTTCTTC. Residues: CASSQATGNWNEQFF.

V is TRBV5-1 and J is TRBJ1-1; D gene ambiguous. CDR1 SGHRS and CDR2 YFSETQ come from the germline V gene. CDR3 length: 14 residues. V lost 4 bases to trimming and J lost 0 bases, with 10 bases between them. The CDR3 coding sequence is TGCGCCAGCAGCCCAGACACCCTGAACACTGAAGCTTTCTTT. Protein sequence: CASSPDTLNTEAFF. Together with reference TRBV5-1 and TRBJ1-1, the CDR3 gives the full variable domain: KAGVTQTPRYLIKTRGQQVTLSCSPISGHRSVSWYQQTPGQGLQFLFEYFSETQRNKGNFPGRFSGRQFSNSRSEMNVSTLELGDSALYLCASSPDTLNTEAFFGQGTRLTVV.

The chain links TRBV10-1 to TRBJ1-1; D is undetermined. The CDR3 runs 13 residues. V lost 4 bases and J 0 bases, leaving 6 bases between the germline ends. Germline lookup yields CDR1 WNHNN and CDR2 SYGVQD (reference sequence). In DNA form, the CDR3 reads TGCGCCAGCAGTGGGCAGATGAACACTGAAGCTTTCTTT. Its translation is CASSGQMNTEAFF.

V and J are TRBV5-1 and TRBJ2-7; D gene uncertain. In germline, CDR1 is SGHRS, CDR2 YFSETQ. V was cut by 1 base and J by 3 bases, with 11 bases left in between. CDR3 size: 14 residues. CDR3 nucleotides: TGCGCCAGCAGCTTGACCCCACAGAACTACGAGCAGTACTTC. Translating gives CASSLTPQNYEQYF.

The rearrangement uses TRBV5-1 and TRBJ2-1, with D tentatively TRBD1 (6 bases). V was pared by 0 bases and J by 7 bases, with 11 bases between. In germline, CDR1 is SGHRS, CDR2 YFSETQ. The CDR3 runs to 14 residues. CDR3 coding DNA: TGCGCCAGCAGCTTGGATGGCCAGGGGAATGAGCAGTTCTTC. This sequence encodes CASSLDGQGNEQFF.

V is TRBV24-1 and J is TRBJ1-5; TRBD1 might be the D (5 bases). This CDR3 is 14 amino acids long. Trimming shortened V by 4 bases and J by 4 bases, and 10 bases separated the two germline ends. Germline V gene sequence: CDR1 KGHDR, CDR2 SFDVKD. Written as DNA, the CDR3 is TGTGCCACCAGTGAGGCAGGGAGGAATCAGCCCCAGCATTTT. It specifies CATSEAGRNQPQHF.

This chain connects TRBV9 to TRBJ1-4, with D unclear. V was cut by 4 bases and J by 4 bases, with 14 bases left in between. Germline V gene data show CDR1 as SGDLS and CDR2 as YYNGEE. The CDR3 runs 15 residues. CDR3 protein: CASSSMGGINEKLFF. The CDR3 nucleotides are TGTGCCAGCAGCTCAATGGGAGGGATTAATGAAAAACTGTTTTTT.

In its sample, this clone was seen once. The V gene is TRBV27, the J gene TRBJ1-1, with TRBD1 matching 8 bases. Trimming removed 5 bases from V and 4 bases from J; junction bases left unmatched: 15. The CDR3 has 17 amino acids. Germline V gene data show CDR1 as MNHEY and CDR2 as SMNVEV (reference sequence). The CDR3 here is CASSPIQGARGLTEAFF. The CDR3 bases are TGTGCCAGCAGTCCGATCCAGGGGGCGCGAGGGCTCACTGAAGCTTTCTTT.

The rearrangement uses TRBV27 and TRBJ2-1; D perhaps matches TRBD2 (6 bases). The CDR3 is 13 amino acids. V lost 7 bases to trimming and J lost 6 bases, with 13 bases between them. Germline V CDR1 and CDR2: MNHEY, SMNVEV (reference sequence). CDR3 in amino acids: CASISGVGNEQFF. CDR3 coding DNA: TGTGCCAGCATCTCGGGGGTGGGCAATGAGCAGTTCTTC.

This chain connects TRBV28 to TRBJ1-5; D remains ambiguous. CDR3 length: 14 residues. Germline CDR1 MDHEN, CDR2 SYDVKM. The V end was cut by 5 bases, the J end by 9 bases, with 17 bases between. The chain's CDR3 is CASSNHVSRVPQHF. The CDR3 nucleotides are TGTGCCAGCAGTAACCATGTCTCACGGGTGCCCCAGCATTTT.

V usage is TRBV5-1 and J usage is TRBJ1-1; 9 bases are a match to TRBD1. J gave up 0 bases and V 4 bases, and 7 bases lay outside the gene matches. CDR1 and CDR2 from the germline V gene are SGHRS and YFSETQ. The CDR3 extends over 16 amino acids. The CDR3 region has the DNA TGCGCCAGCAGCCCGTTAGACAGGGGGGTGAACACTGAAGCTTTCTTT. The encoded protein is CASSPLDRGVNTEAFF.